This T cell receptor beta chain derives from a study of blood T cell repertoires in COVID-19 (dated by TCRdb to the early 2020s). Context from the whole study: The collaborator samples originated in the United States, Italy and Spain and spanned the acute and convalescent phases of COVID-19. Subjects who had been exposed to COVID-19, were actively infected with it, or had recovered from it provided the deeply sampled blood TCRbeta repertoires that made up the dataset. Samples came from the ongoing ImmuneRACE study (first 160 participants) plus 1,254 subjects from 6 global collaborators. A de-identified subject ID, COVID-19 status, age in years and sex were almost always included in the sample metadata. The repertoires were released in a freely available public database intended as a resource for research on the immune response to SARS-CoV-2. Where HLA class I and class II types were available, the types were taken from metadata supplied by the sample provider, not from assay-based typing. The prospective study material was composed of cDNA or gDNA derived from T cells, B-cell-depleted T cells, or PBMCs.

One collaborating source in Seattle enrolled patients during active infection and followed them longitudinally through the course of disease. Each collaborating institution followed its own protocols to collect whole blood in K2EDTA tubes. Collaborator samples were shipped for TCRbeta analysis as frozen whole blood, isolated PBMCs, or DNA extracted from either sample type. The paper's findings and limits, for the study overall: The quantity of clinical and demographic metadata differed by source and by participant and was supplied without curation.

V lost 4 bases and J lost 6 bases, and the count of bases not matched to a germline gene is 3. The CDR3 contains 14 residues, cysteine and phenylalanine counted. CDR3 DNA only is kept here, 42 bases in frame from base 1. For CDR1 and CDR2, the germline V gene lists SGHTA and FQGNSA. TCRbeta CDR3 regions were amplified from genomic DNA by means of the immunoSEQ Assay, a bias-controlled multiplex PCR. The original pipeline was this. Nucleated cell counts per sample were estimated from amplification of reference gene primers within the assay. Sequence reads were collapsed and filtered to measure the absolute abundance of every unique TCRbeta CDR3 rearrangement. For each sample, productive Simpson clonality was calculated as the square root of Simpson's diversity index over productive rearrangements. As stored in TCRdb, this immuneACCESS dataset retains in-frame rearrangements with V and J assigned. A fraction of the clones does not appear; measured against another copy, unresolved V genes explain less than half of the discrepancy, and the remainder lacks a known reason. D and trimming come from the DNA, and the V and J calls and clone size come from that table. Across this sample there are around 190,000 clones, with 70% to 90% seen only once. The ten top clones hold 15% to 20% of the sample.

Details on this clone: Its target antigen remains unknown. Per-base quality was not reported, and no clone a single base away is much larger than it.

The sequence links TRBV7-2 to TRBJ1-4, with 9 junctional bases fitting TRBD1. The TCR comes from a man aged 50-60 years with COVID-19, enrolled during active disease. The sequenced material came from peripheral blood. The DNA is TGTGCCAGCAGCTCCGGGACAGGGCATGAAAAACTGTTTTTT. The translation is CASSSGTGHEKLFF. With all but the CDR3 taken from the reference TRBV7-2 and TRBJ1-4 genes, the full variable domain is: GAGVSQSPSNKVTEKGKDVELRCDPISGHTALYWYRQSLGQGLEFLIYFQGNSAPDKSGLPSDRFSAERTGGSVSTLTIQRTQQEDSAVYLCASSSGTGHEKLFFGSGTQLSVL.